This T cell receptor (beta chain) was observed in a study of blood T cells in healthy people across ages. A remark on this clonotype: Its cognate antigen is unknown.

Overall study results and limits: Comparison with aged donors showed that long-lived donors had more naive CD4+ cells and higher diversity.

The CDR3 is made up of 13 amino acids. Germline values: CDR1 MDHEN, CDR2 SYDVKM. Trimming cost V 3 bases and J 7 bases, with 13 bases left between them. A second PCR, run for roughly 7 to 12 cycles, used a sample-barcoded 5' primer plus a J-beta primer mix. TCRdb fed the 5' RACE reads into MiXCR, producing one record per CDR3 protein. The sample has around 990,000 distinct CDR3 sequences, about 25% seen once. This sample was also put to use in a study of T cells of mothers and their children. That investigation notes: Related mother and child pairs showed slightly greater overlap (not significant) than unrelated pairs did.

The specimen was blood. This TCR was recovered from a girl aged 2-9 years in good health. This sequence joins TRBV28 and TRBJ2-7; tentatively, D is TRBD2 (6 bases). Written as DNA, the CDR3 is TGTGCCAGCAGTTTGGTAGGGGCGGGGGAGCAGTACTTC. Its protein product is CASSLVGAGEQYF.